These 30 T cell receptor beta chains came from one sample sequenced in a study of cytomegalovirus exposure and HLA in healthy donors. PCR involved 60 Vbeta and 13 Jbeta primers. Assay used: immunoSEQ multiplex PCR; TCRdb lists only in-frame clones, some missing. The table lists about 200,000 clones, around 80% of them singletons. The sample taken for sequencing was PBMCs. The receptors derive from a man in his forties or fifties in good health and CMV-seropositive.

The chain is built from TRBV7-8 and TRBJ2-7; 7 bases match TRBD2. V gave up 0 bases and J gave up 4 bases; unmatched junction bases: 3. CDR3 size: 14 residues. Germline loops: CDR1 SGHVS, CDR2 FQNEAQ. CDR3 DNA sequence: TGTGCCAGCAGCTTAGCGGGAGGGCCATACGAGCAGTACTTC. It yields the protein CASSLAGGPYEQYF.

J is TRBJ2-7 and V is TRBV18; 8 bases line up with TRBD2. This CDR3 has 14 amino acids. Germline V gives CDR1 KGHSH, CDR2 LQKENI. V was pared by 5 bases and J by 6 bases, with 9 bases of the junction left unmatched. The CDR3 sequence is CASSTIGTSSEQYF. The CDR3 bases are TGTGCCAGCTCAACTATAGGGACTAGTTCCGAGCAGTACTTC. The whole variable domain, remainder taken from reference TRBV18 and TRBJ2-7, is NAGVMQNPRHLVRRRGQEARLRCSPMKGHSHVYWYRQLPEEGLKFMVYLQKENIIDESGMPKERFSAEFPKEGPSILRIQQVVRGDSAAYFCASSTIGTSSEQYFGPGTRLTVT.

The gene calls are TRBV5-4 and TRBJ1-1; tentatively, D is TRBD1 (5 bases). From germline, CDR1 is SGHNT and CDR2 YYREEE (reference sequence). The CDR3 totals 15 residues. Trimming removed 0 bases from V and 5 bases from J, with 14 bases in between. The CDR3 region is CASSLAYRGRTEAFF. The CDR3, as DNA: TGTGCCAGCAGCTTGGCGTATAGGGGTCGGACTGAAGCTTTCTTT.

The chain employs TRBV5-5 and TRBJ1-1; TRBD1 matches at 7 bases. In germline, CDR1 is SGHKS, CDR2 YYEKEE (reference sequence). V gave up 1 base and J gave up 1 base; unmatched junction bases: 7. The CDR3 is made up of 16 amino acids. CDR3 coding DNA: TGTGCCAGCAGCTTGTATACAGGGGTCCGGAACACTGAAGCTTTCTTT. Protein product: CASSLYTGVRNTEAFF.

A word on this clone: Sequence at one end of the junction differs from germline and may be a read error. Within the sample, other DNA sequences also encode this same CDR3. The chain uses TRBV6-5 and TRBJ2-1, with D maybe TRBD1 (5 bases). The CDR3 is 13 residues long. CDR1 is MNHEY, CDR2 SVGAGI, per germline. DNA of the CDR3: TGCGCCAGCAGTTACCGTCAGGGCTATGAGCAGTTCTTC. Amino acids: CASSYRQGYEQFF.

This chain connects TRBV5-1 to TRBJ2-7; weak D call: TRBD1 (6 bases). CDR3 length: 15 residues. Germline V gives CDR1 SGHRS, CDR2 YFSETQ. The V and J ends lost 1 base and 3 bases respectively, with 14 bases between them. The DNA for the CDR3 is TGCGCCAGCAGCTTGACGACAGGCGAGCACTACGAGCAGTACTTC. Translation: CASSLTTGEHYEQYF. The variable domain in full, completed from reference TRBV5-1 and TRBJ2-7, reads KAGVTQTPRYLIKTRGQQVTLSCSPISGHRSVSWYQQTPGQGLQFLFEYFSETQRNKGNFPGRFSGRQFSNSRSEMNVSTLELGDSALYLCASSLTTGEHYEQYFGPGTRLTVT.

On this clone itself: A junction end diverges from the germline sequence, so it may reflect a read error. As DNA, the CDR3 is TGTGCCAGCAGGAAAAGAACAGGGAACGCTGAAGCTTTCTTT. Translated: CASRKRTGNAEAFF. The rearrangement links TRBV6-1 to TRBJ1-1; tentative D call: TRBD1 (6 bases). Germline values: CDR1 MNHNS, CDR2 SASEGT. This CDR3 is built from 14 residues.

V gene TRBV6-5 combines with J gene TRBJ2-7, with TRBD2 matching 9 bases. With V trimmed by 6 bases and J by 6 bases, 12 bases remained unmatched. CDR1 is MNHEY, CDR2 SVGAGI, per germline. This CDR3 comprises 15 residues. The CDR3 DNA reads TGTGCCAGCAGGGGGGCGGGAGGGCATTTCTCCGAGCAGTACGTC. Translated, it gives CASRGAGGHFSEQYV.

This sequence joins TRBV4-1 and TRBJ2-5; tentative D call: TRBD1 (6 bases). Gene TRBJ2-7 matches the end of the DNA better, so the J call may be wrong. Germline V gene data show CDR1 as MGHRA and CDR2 as YSYEKL. This CDR3 comprises 14 residues. CDR3 nucleotide sequence: TGCGCCAGCAGCCTAAGACAGGAATCCTACGAGCAGTACTTC. Protein sequence: CASSLRQESYEQYF.

This clone showed up just a few times. This chain links TRBV4-2 with TRBJ1-2; TRBD1 is a possible D gene (5 bases). Germline CDR1 is LGHNA and CDR2 is YNFKEQ. Deletions cut 0 bases from V and 4 bases from J, with 12 bases between. The CDR3 extends over 15 amino acids. The CDR3 sequence: CASSQDSDSPYGYTF. DNA for the CDR3: TGTGCCAGCAGCCAAGATTCCGACAGCCCCTATGGCTACACCTTC.

This chain links TRBV19 with TRBJ1-2, with D possibly matching TRBD1 (5 bases). CDR1 is LNHDA and CDR2 is SQIVND in the germline V gene (reference sequence). This CDR3 region has 9 residues. V dropped 10 bases and J dropped 9 bases, with 9 bases sitting between them. The CDR3 is CATRTCYTF. CDR3 in DNA: TGTGCCACTAGGACATGCTACACCTTC.

The chain links TRBV2 to TRBJ2-1; 8 nucleotides line up with TRBD2. The V segment lost 3 bases and the J segment 5 bases; nucleotides outside the gene matches: 6. Germline CDR1 and CDR2: SNHLY and FYNNEI. CDR3 length: 15 residues. This chain's CDR3 is CASSDEPGLDNEQFF. The DNA of the CDR3 is TGTGCCAGCAGTGATGAACCGGGACTAGACAATGAGCAGTTCTTC.

This clone occurred once. The chain joins TRBV7-7 to TRBJ2-5; a possible D gene is TRBD2 (6 bases). Deletions cut 1 base from V and 4 bases from J, with 10 bases between. Germline CDR1 SSHAT, CDR2 FNYEAQ (reference sequence). This CDR3 has 14 residues. The CDR3: CASSLGRGRETQYF. The CDR3 DNA sequence: TGTGCCAGCAGCTTAGGTCGGGGGAGAGAGACCCAGTACTTC. Supplemented by reference TRBV7-7 and TRBJ2-5, the full variable domain reads GAGVSQSPRYKVTKRGQDVTLRCDPISSHATLYWYQQALGQGPEFLTYFNYEAQPDKSGLPSDRFSAERPEGSISTLTIQRTEQRDSAMYRCASSLGRGRETQYFGPGTRLLVL.

The V call is TRBV27, the J call TRBJ1-3, with D tentatively TRBD1 (5 bases). This CDR3 is 16 amino acids long. Trimming took off 2 bases at V and 0 bases at J, with 11 bases between the two ends. CDR1 MNHEY and CDR2 SMNVEV come from the germline V gene (reference sequence). CDR3 sequence (DNA): TGTGCCAGCAGTTTAGATTATGACAGCTCTGGAAACACCATATATTTT. It specifies CASSLDYDSSGNTIYF.

V gene TRBV5-6 combines with J gene TRBJ1-5; 7 bases align to TRBD1. CDR1 is SGHDT, CDR2 YYEEEE, per germline. The junction had 2 bases not matched to a gene; V was cut back by 4 bases and J by 1 base. There are 14 residues in the CDR3. Here the CDR3 DNA reads TGTGCCAGCAGCCTGACAGGGAGCAATCAGCCCCAGCATTTT. This translates into CASSLTGSNQPQHF.

The V gene is TRBV19, the J gene TRBJ1-5; D remains ambiguous. Trimming took off 8 bases at V and 4 bases at J, with 15 bases between the two ends. The germline CDR1 and CDR2 sequences are LNHDA and SQIVND (reference sequence). This CDR3 has 14 amino acids. For the CDR3, the DNA is TGTGCCAGTGACCTATGGTCAGGTAATCAGCCCCAGCATTTT. This translates into CASDLWSGNQPQHF.

This chain connects TRBV7-6 to TRBJ2-3; 7 bases align to TRBD1. Trimming cost V 5 bases and J 0 bases; bases outside gene matches: 5. The CDR3 totals 15 residues. The V gene's germline CDR1 is SGHVS and CDR2 FNYEAQ. The CDR3 protein is CASSQGTASTDTQYF. The CDR3 DNA sequence: TGTGCCAGCAGCCAAGGGACAGCCAGCACAGATACGCAGTATTTT.

This clone was detected only a few times. The chain couples TRBV10-3 to TRBJ2-3; TRBD2 matches 11 bases. This CDR3 has 14 residues. V gave up 8 bases and J gave up 0 bases; unmatched junction bases: 1. From germline, CDR1 is ENHRY and CDR2 SYGVKD. CDR3: CAIRTSGSTDTQYF. The CDR3 nucleotides are TGTGCCATCCGGACTAGCGGGAGCACAGATACGCAGTATTTT.

The chain couples TRBV6-5 to TRBJ1-5, with 7 bases fitting TRBD1. The CDR3 has 14 amino acids. Germline V lookup: CDR1 MNHEY, CDR2 SVGAGI. V trimming: 9 bases; J trimming: 2 bases; junction bases outside the gene matches: 7. The CDR3 DNA sequence: TGTGCCAGTAGGACCGGGACAGGCAATCAGCCCCAGCATTTT. It encodes CASRTGTGNQPQHF.

V usage is TRBV12-5 and J usage is TRBJ2-1; possible D gene TRBD2, 6 bases. Germline CDR1 is LGHNT and CDR2 is FRNRAP. The ends were cut back, 0 bases at V and 0 bases at J, with 21 bases in the middle. The CDR3 has 20 residues. The CDR3 sequence is CASGLVLGGLASSSYNEQFF. CDR3 coding DNA: TGTGCTAGTGGTTTGGTACTGGGGGGACTGGCGTCGAGCTCCTACAATGAGCAGTTCTTC.

The chain couples TRBV15 to TRBJ1-1, with 8 bases matching TRBD1. The CDR3 covers 15 residues. Looked up from germline, CDR1 is LNHNV and CDR2 is YYDKDF (reference sequence). The V gene end was trimmed by 3 bases and the J gene end by 6 bases; junction bases not matched to a gene: 9. This chain's CDR3 is CATSREGQGLAEAFF. The CDR3 region has the DNA TGTGCCACCAGCAGGGAAGGACAGGGATTGGCTGAAGCTTTCTTT.

This sequence joins TRBV7-9 and TRBJ1-5; D gene uncertain. CDR1 is SEHNR, CDR2 FQNEAQ, per germline (reference sequence). V was cut by 4 bases and J by 7 bases, with 11 bases left in between. This CDR3 is built from 13 residues. For the CDR3, the DNA is TGTGCCAGCAGCTCTAGGGCGGGACAGCCCCAGCATTTT. It encodes CASSSRAGQPQHF.

This chain uses TRBV7-9 with TRBJ2-3, with 12 bases lining up with TRBD2. This CDR3 has 15 amino acids. Trimming cost V 2 bases and J 5 bases; bases outside gene matches: 2. Looked up from germline, CDR1 is SEHNR and CDR2 is FQNEAQ (reference sequence). The CDR3 nucleotides are TGTGCCAGCAGCTTAAGGGGACTAGCGGGAGATACGCAGTATTTT. This translates into CASSLRGLAGDTQYF.

The rearrangement links TRBV11-3 to TRBJ2-5; 9 bases align to TRBD1. Germline V gene data show CDR1 as SGHNT and CDR2 as YENEEA. With 5 bases clipped from V and 1 base from J, the junction kept 8 bases outside the gene matches. The CDR3 runs to 16 residues. In DNA form, the CDR3 reads TGTGCCAGCAGCACACAGACAGGGGGTTTCCAAGAGACCCAGTACTTC. This codes for CASSTQTGGFQETQYF. The variable domain in full, with the rest retrieved from reference TRBV11-3 and TRBJ2-5, is EAGVVQSPRYKIIEKKQPVAFWCNPISGHNTLYWYLQNLGQGPELLIRYENEEAVDDSQLPKDRFSAERLKGVDSTLKIQPAELGDSAVYLCASSTQTGGFQETQYFGPGTRLLVL.

The genes are TRBV5-1 and TRBJ1-2, with D unclear. The CDR3 runs 13 residues. CDR1 is SGHRS and CDR2 is YFSETQ in the germline V gene. Deletions cut 1 base from V and 3 bases from J, with 7 bases between. CDR3 sequence reads: CASSLITDYGYTF. DNA for the CDR3: TGCGCCAGCAGCTTGATAACGGACTATGGCTACACCTTC.

This clone was recorded a few times. The rearrangement links TRBV9 to TRBJ2-5, with TRBD2 identical over 8 bases. The CDR3 runs to 15 residues. Trimming at V came to 4 bases and at J to 1 base, leaving 6 bases not matched to a gene. Germline CDR1 and CDR2: SGDLS and YYNGEE. This CDR3 reads CASSFQTSAQETQYF. DNA of the CDR3: TGTGCCAGCAGCTTTCAGACTAGCGCCCAAGAGACCCAGTACTTC. Full variable domain (rest looked up from reference TRBV9 and TRBJ2-5): DSGVTQTPKHLITATGQRVTLRCSPRSGDLSVYWYQQSLDQGLQFLIQYYNGEERAKGNILERFSAQQFPDLHSELNLSSLELGDSALYFCASSFQTSAQETQYFGPGTRLLVL.

The CDR3 region has the DNA TGTGCCAGCAGCTTTACCGGGACTACCGACAATGAGCAGTTCTTC. The encoded protein is CASSFTGTTDNEQFF. This sequence joins TRBV7-8 and TRBJ2-1; 7 bases are shared with TRBD2. Germline trimming cut 3 bases from V and 5 bases from J; bases unmatched to any gene: 7. The CDR3 is made up of 15 amino acids. The V gene's germline CDR1 is SGHVS and CDR2 FQNEAQ.

V and J are TRBV4-1 and TRBJ2-1; D unclear. The V and J ends lost 2 bases and 8 bases respectively, with 16 bases between them. Per germline, CDR1 MGHRA and CDR2 YSYEKL. The CDR3 is 15 amino acids. CDR3 nucleotides: TGCGCCAGCAGCCAAATCGACCGGGTTGTGGATGAGCAGTTCTTC. Translated: CASSQIDRVVDEQFF.

As regards this clone: An end of the junction does not agree with germline; a read error may underlie this. Other nucleotide sequences in the sample specify the same CDR3. The chain employs TRBV6-5 and TRBJ1-2; TRBD1 might be the D (6 bases). CDR3 length equals 13 residues. Germline-derived CDR1 and CDR2 are MNHEY and SVGAGI. The CDR3 DNA follows: TGCGCCAGCAGTCAGGGGAAGAACTATGGCTACACCTTC. As protein: CASSQGKNYGYTF.

This chain joins TRBV6-5 and TRBJ2-7; 8 bases match TRBD2. The CDR3 is made up of 14 amino acids. V lost 2 bases, J lost 7 bases, and 7 bases stayed unmatched. CDR1 MNHEY and CDR2 SVGAGI come from the germline V gene. The CDR3: CASSYAGGLLEQYF. CDR3 coding DNA: TGTGCCAGCAGTTACGCGGGAGGCCTACTGGAGCAGTACTTC.